This T cell receptor beta chain was recovered during a study of response to subunit inactivated influenza vaccine. Trimming removed 3 bases from V and 5 bases from J, with 13 bases in between. The V gene's germline CDR1 is SNHLY and CDR2 FYNNEI. There are 14 residues in the CDR3. Each CDR3 protein gets one entry after TCRdb re-called the RT-PCR reads with MiXCR. This sample has roughly 500,000 distinct CDR3 sequences, with 16% found just once. This TCR derives from a man in his fifties or sixties who received an inactivated influenza vaccine. Source: CD4+ T cells sorted from PBMCs, taken less than 30 months after vaccination. J is TRBJ2-5 and V is TRBV2, with D possibly being TRBD1 or TRBD2 (5 bases each). The CDR3 DNA is TGTGCCAGCAGTGAGGTGGGACCAGGGGAGACCCAGTACTTC. Its translation is CASSEVGPGETQYF.